This TCR beta chain was captured in a study of PD-L1 blockade in urothelial cancer. Background on the study: Researchers looked at the blood 3 weeks (second dose) and 6 weeks after treatment began.

Trimming took off 3 bases at V and 8 bases at J, with 16 bases between the two ends. CDR1 is LGHNA, CDR2 YNFKEQ, per germline. CDR3 length equals 14 residues. The repertoire was sequenced with immunoSEQ multiplex PCR; TCRdb's copy has only in-frame clones and lacks some. The repertoire holds about 57,000 clones, 86% seen once, with under 3% in the top ten. This sample comprised PBMCs, obtained around atezolizumab (anti-PD-L1) treatment. The gene calls are TRBV4-2 and TRBJ1-2; D perhaps matches TRBD1 (5 bases). The source is a man aged 50 to 60 with urothelial cancer. CDR3 sequence: CASSQSLGTWGYTF. In nucleotides, the CDR3 is TGTGCCAGCAGCCAGTCTCTGGGGACTTGGGGCTACACCTTC.